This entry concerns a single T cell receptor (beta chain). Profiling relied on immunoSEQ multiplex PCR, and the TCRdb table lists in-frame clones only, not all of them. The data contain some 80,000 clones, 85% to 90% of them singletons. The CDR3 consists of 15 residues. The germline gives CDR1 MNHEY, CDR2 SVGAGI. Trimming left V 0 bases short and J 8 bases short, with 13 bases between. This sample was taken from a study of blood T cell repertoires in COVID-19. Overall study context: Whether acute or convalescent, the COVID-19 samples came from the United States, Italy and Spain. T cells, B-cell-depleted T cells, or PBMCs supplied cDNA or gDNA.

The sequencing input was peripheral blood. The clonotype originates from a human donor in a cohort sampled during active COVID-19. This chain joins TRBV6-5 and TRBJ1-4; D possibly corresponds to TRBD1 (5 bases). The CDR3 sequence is CASSYSRGAGEKLFF. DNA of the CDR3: TGTGCCAGCAGTTACTCACGAGGGGCGGGAGAAAAACTGTTTTTT.